A single sample is the source of the 27 T cell receptor beta chains below, sequenced in a study of response to subunit inactivated influenza vaccine. Using its own MiXCR run on the RT-PCR reads, TCRdb lists one record per CDR3 protein. The profile shows about 520,000 distinct CDR3 sequences, under 8.5% of them singletons. Sequenced material: PBMCs from blood, taken roughly 24 months after vaccination. The source of these receptors is a man aged 45 to 70 who received an inactivated influenza vaccine.

This clonotype came up a few times. V gene TRBV16 combines with J gene TRBJ2-4, with a possible D match to TRBD2 (6 bases). Trimming stripped 3 bases from V and 8 bases from J, with 14 bases between. The CDR3 loop spans 14 amino acids. CDR1 is KGHSY, CDR2 FQNENV, per germline. The CDR3 sequence: CASSHDGSRDIQYF. In DNA form, the CDR3 reads TGTGCCAGCAGCCACGACGGGAGTAGGGACATTCAGTACTTC.

The chain has TRBV27 and TRBJ2-5, with a possible D match to TRBD2 (5 bases). V lost 6 bases and J lost 2, with 16 bases in between. The CDR3 contains 15 residues. Germline V gene sequence: CDR1 MNHEY, CDR2 SMNVEV (reference sequence). The CDR3 region is CASSSLRGDQETQYF. The CDR3 region has the DNA TGTGCCAGCAGCTCCCTTCGGGGAGATCAAGAGACCCAGTACTTC.

This clonotype was counted only a few times. The CDR3 loop is CASSHRRTGTYEQYF. The CDR3 nucleotides are TGTGCCAGCAGCCACCGCCGGACAGGGACCTACGAGCAGTACTTC. The chain joins TRBV4-2 to TRBJ2-7; 8 positions match TRBD1. From germline, CDR1 is LGHNA and CDR2 YNFKEQ. Trimming cost V 3 bases and J 2 bases; bases outside gene matches: 6. The CDR3 loop spans 15 amino acids.

This clonotype was detected ten times or more. The chain carries TRBV29-1 and TRBJ2-1; tentative D call: TRBD1 (5 bases). Trimming cost V 7 bases and J 9 bases, with 19 bases left between them. The CDR3 has 13 residues. The germline gives CDR1 SQVTM, CDR2 ANQGSEA. CDR3 DNA: TGCAGCGCCCTAGGGGCTATTTTCGGTGAGCAGTTCTTC. It yields the protein CSALGAIFGEQFF.

This clonotype was seen ten or more times. The chain employs TRBV3-1 and TRBJ2-1; TRBD1 aligns across 12 bases. Germline V lookup: CDR1 LGHDT, CDR2 YNNKEL (reference sequence). The CDR3 consists of 15 residues. The junction had 7 bases not matched to a gene; V was cut back by 7 bases and J by 6 bases. The DNA of the CDR3 is TGTGCCAGCAACCTCCGGGACAGGGGGCCCAATGAGCAGTTCTTC. This codes for CASNLRDRGPNEQFF.

Only a few counts were recorded for this clonotype. J is TRBJ2-1 and V is TRBV5-1, with 7 bases matching TRBD1. There are 15 residues in the CDR3. Germline CDR1 and CDR2: SGHRS and YFSETQ. Unmatched junction bases numbered 10, after V lost 4 bases and J lost 6 bases. CDR3 DNA: TGCGCCAGCAGCAACCAGGCGACAGGGTCCAATGAGCAGTTCTTC. Encoded protein: CASSNQATGSNEQFF.

This chain uses TRBV2 with TRBJ2-1, with D perhaps TRBD2 (5 bases). CDR3 length equals 18 residues. Germline values: CDR1 SNHLY, CDR2 FYNNEI. V shed 6 bases and J shed 5 bases, with 26 bases lying between them. The CDR3 region is CASSPRWLASNLDNEQFF. DNA of the CDR3: TGTGCCAGCAGCCCCAGGTGGCTAGCTTCAAATTTGGACAATGAGCAGTTCTTC.

This clonotype has ten or more counts. The chain links TRBV2 to TRBJ2-7; 9 bases match TRBD2. The CDR3 is 15 residues long. Trimming at V came to 6 bases and at J to 5 bases, leaving 11 bases not matched to a gene. Germline-derived CDR1 and CDR2 are SNHLY and FYNNEI. The CDR3 spells CASRGAGTSFHEQYF. CDR3 nucleotides: TGTGCCAGCAGGGGCGCCGGGACTAGCTTTCACGAGCAGTACTTC. The entire variable domain, with the rest obtained from reference TRBV2 and TRBJ2-7, is as follows: EPEVTQTPSHQVTQMGQEVILRCVPISNHLYFYWYRQILGQKVEFLVSFYNNEISEKSEIFDDQFSVERPDGSNFTLKIRSTKLEDSAMYFCASRGAGTSFHEQYFGPGTRLTVT.

The DNA for the CDR3 is TGCAGTGCTTCGGGCCTAGCAGCAGAGACCCAGTACTTC. Its protein product is CSASGLAAETQYF. V is TRBV20-1 and J is TRBJ2-5; possibly TRBD2 for D (5 bases). Per germline, CDR1 DFQATT and CDR2 SNEGSKA (reference sequence). The germline V and J ends were trimmed by 5 bases and 4 bases, with 14 bases remaining between them. This CDR3 is built from 13 residues.

This clonotype was seen many times. This chain uses TRBV7-9 with TRBJ1-2; a weak D match, TRBD1 (5 bases). Deletions cut 1 base from V and 7 bases from J, with 16 bases between. The CDR3 is made up of 15 amino acids. Germline V gene sequence: CDR1 SEHNR, CDR2 FQNEAQ (reference sequence). CDR3 loop: CASSLGVAGSLGYTF. The CDR3 coding sequence is TGTGCCAGCAGCTTAGGCGTGGCAGGGTCCCTTGGCTACACCTTC.

This clonotype was counted at least ten times. The chain uses TRBV6-1 and TRBJ2-7, with TRBD1 identical over 10 bases. CDR1 and CDR2 from the germline V gene are MNHNS and SASEGT. The junction had 6 bases not matched to a gene; V was cut back by 6 bases and J by 4 bases. The CDR3 totals 14 residues. The CDR3 bases are TGTGCCAGCAGCGGGGACAGGGGCCCTTACGAGCAGTACTTC. Protein sequence: CASSGDRGPYEQYF.

The chain is built from TRBV18 and TRBJ2-7, with 9 bases lining up with TRBD1. Germline CDR1 and CDR2: KGHSH and LQKENI. Trimming removed 3 bases from V and 3 bases from J; junction bases left unmatched: 9. This CDR3 spans 16 amino acids. CDR3 DNA sequence: TGTGCCAGCTCACCGAATGATGGACAGGGGTACTACGAGCAGTACTTC. This codes for CASSPNDGQGYYEQYF.

This clonotype was counted many times. J is TRBJ2-6 and V is TRBV12-3 or TRBV12-4, with TRBD1 matching over 9 bases. V lost 4 bases and J lost 8; bases outside the gene matches: 3. The CDR3 sequence is 14 residues long. This CDR3 is CASSSGQGSNVLTF. As DNA, the CDR3 is TGTGCCAGCAGTTCGGGACAGGGTTCCAACGTCCTGACTTTC.

The CDR3 DNA reads TGTGCCAGCATCGGGGAGTACCAAGAGACCCAGTACTTC. Protein: CASIGEYQETQYF. The chain uses TRBV6-2 or TRBV6-3 and TRBJ2-5; TRBD2 is a possible D gene (5 bases). The CDR3 is 13 residues long. Germline lookup yields CDR1 MNHEY and CDR2 SVGEGT. Trimming removed 7 bases from V and 0 bases from J, with 9 bases in between.

This clonotype came up many times. This chain uses TRBV4-1 with TRBJ2-5; TRBD1 matches 10 bases. This CDR3 has 15 amino acids. Germline V gene data show CDR1 as MGHRA and CDR2 as YSYEKL. With V trimmed by 4 bases and J by 5 bases, 7 bases remained unmatched. The CDR3 nucleotides read TGCGCCAGCAGCCCACTCGACAGGGGGCTGGAGACCCAGTACTTC. Translating it yields CASSPLDRGLETQYF.

This clonotype was seen at least ten times. The J gene is TRBJ2-7, the V gene TRBV5-1, with D possibly TRBD1 on 5 matching bases. The germline V gene has CDR1 SGHRS and CDR2 YFSETQ. Between the trimmed V and J ends, which lost 0 bases and 0 bases, there was a span of 13 bases. This CDR3 contains 16 residues. The CDR3 spells CASSLGVTESSYEQYF. As DNA, the CDR3 is TGCGCCAGCAGCTTGGGGGTGACAGAGAGCTCCTACGAGCAGTACTTC. Combining the CDR3 with reference TRBV5-1 and TRBJ2-7 gives the whole variable domain KAGVTQTPRYLIKTRGQQVTLSCSPISGHRSVSWYQQTPGQGLQFLFEYFSETQRNKGNFPGRFSGRQFSNSRSEMNVSTLELGDSALYLCASSLGVTESSYEQYFGPGTRLTVT.

The V call is TRBV11-2, the J call TRBJ2-1, with 8 bases matching TRBD2. V shed 0 bases and J 0 bases; nucleotides not matched to a gene: 4. The CDR3 sequence is 17 residues long. In germline, CDR1 is SGHAT, CDR2 FQNNGV. CDR3 region: CASSLDPAGVSYNEQFF. The CDR3 region has the DNA TGTGCCAGCAGCTTAGACCCAGCGGGAGTCTCCTACAATGAGCAGTTCTTC. The variable domain in full, with the rest retrieved from reference TRBV11-2 and TRBJ2-1, is EAGVAQSPRYKIIEKRQSVAFWCNPISGHATLYWYQQILGQGPKLLIQFQNNGVVDDSQLPKDRFSAERLKGVDSTLKIQPAKLEDSAVYLCASSLDPAGVSYNEQFFGPGTRLTVL.

This clonotype has at least ten counts. V gene TRBV10-3 combines with J gene TRBJ2-1; D is unclear. Deletions cut 5 bases from V and 6 bases from J, with 8 bases between. There are 12 residues in the CDR3. Germline V gene lookup returns CDR1 ENHRY and CDR2 SYGVKD. CDR3 loop: CAISLSVNEQFF. CDR3 nucleotide sequence: TGTGCCATCAGTTTGAGCGTCAATGAGCAGTTCTTC.

The sample holds a few counts of this clonotype. The gene calls are TRBV20-1 and TRBJ2-1; maybe TRBD2 (6 bases). The CDR3 is 13 amino acids. Per germline, CDR1 DFQATT and CDR2 SNEGSKA (reference sequence). Trimming pared 5 bases from V and 6 bases from J, leaving 14 bases between. CDR3 residues: CSAPGLNGNEQFF. The CDR3 region has the DNA TGCAGTGCTCCGGGACTGAACGGCAATGAGCAGTTCTTC.

This chain uses TRBV18 with TRBJ2-1, with TRBD2 as a possible D gene (6 bases). The CDR3 covers 17 residues. Germline CDR1 KGHSH, CDR2 LQKENI. The V gene lost 5 bases and the J gene lost 0 bases, with 17 bases spanning the gap. Here the CDR3 reads CASSKALAEFSYNEQFF. In DNA, the CDR3 is TGTGCCAGCTCAAAGGCCTTAGCGGAATTCTCCTACAATGAGCAGTTCTTC. Based on the CDR3 plus reference TRBV18 and TRBJ2-1, the full variable domain is NAGVMQNPRHLVRRRGQEARLRCSPMKGHSHVYWYRQLPEEGLKFMVYLQKENIIDESGMPKERFSAEFPKEGPSILRIQQVVRGDSAAYFCASSKALAEFSYNEQFFGPGTRLTVL.

This clonotype has only a few counts. This chain links TRBV18 with TRBJ1-2; D perhaps matches TRBD1 (5 bases). Trimming pared 5 bases from V and 2 bases from J, leaving 9 bases between. The germline CDR1 and CDR2 sequences are KGHSH and LQKENI. The CDR3 has 13 residues. CDR3 sequence (DNA): TGTGCCAGCTCAGGGGACCCCAACTATGGCTACACCTTC. Translated: CASSGDPNYGYTF.

This clonotype came up many times. V usage is TRBV6-1 and J usage is TRBJ2-1; the D gene is possibly TRBD1 (6 bases). CDR1 and CDR2 (germline): MNHNS, SASEGT. Deletions cut 9 bases from V and 10 bases from J, with 19 bases between. The CDR3 runs to 13 residues. The CDR3 DNA reads as TGTGCCAGTTATAGCGTCCAGGGGCTCGAGCAGTTCTTC. This translates into CASYSVQGLEQFF.

This sequence joins TRBV10-3 and TRBJ2-2; TRBD1 agrees at 9 bases. The CDR3 spans 16 residues. The J segment lost 4 bases and the V segment lost 5 bases, leaving 8 bases of the junction unmatched. Germline values: CDR1 ENHRY, CDR2 SYGVKD. The CDR3 sequence is CAISRIRDRVTGELFF. CDR3 coding DNA: TGTGCCATCAGTCGAATCCGGGACAGGGTCACCGGGGAGCTGTTTTTT.

The chain joins TRBV20-1 to TRBJ1-2; D is possibly TRBD1 (5 bases). Germline values: CDR1 DFQATT, CDR2 SNEGSKA (reference sequence). The V end lost 0 bases, the J end lost 3 bases, and 14 bases lay between the germline ends. The CDR3 has 15 residues. This CDR3 reads CSARDSLGGDYGYTF. CDR3 coding DNA: TGCAGTGCTAGAGACTCCCTCGGGGGTGACTATGGCTACACCTTC.

This clonotype appeared a few times. V gene TRBV7-9 combines with J gene TRBJ1-2; D is unclear. Trimming removed 1 base at V and 1 base at J, with 10 bases between. This CDR3 contains 15 residues. The germline CDR1 and CDR2 sequences are SEHNR and FQNEAQ (reference sequence). CDR3 region: CASSLGGGNNYGYTF. CDR3 nucleotides: TGTGCCAGCAGCTTAGGAGGCGGGAATAACTATGGCTACACCTTC.

This clonotype was found a few times. This chain joins TRBV20-1 and TRBJ2-7, with TRBD1 identical over 9 bases. Germline lookup yields CDR1 DFQATT and CDR2 SNEGSKA (reference sequence). With V trimmed by 4 bases and J by 0 bases, 4 bases remained unmatched. CDR3 size: 14 residues. This CDR3 reads CSAIGTGTSYEQYF. CDR3 coding DNA: TGCAGTGCTATTGGGACAGGGACCTCCTACGAGCAGTACTTC.

This chain joins TRBV7-9 and TRBJ1-1; unclear D gene. The CDR3 is 15 residues long. Germline CDR1 reads SEHNR; CDR2 reads FQNEAQ (reference sequence). Trimming removed 2 bases at V and 3 bases at J, with 13 bases between. CDR3 sequence (DNA): TGTGCCAGCAGCTTACATACAGCCGGGGACACTGAAGCTTTCTTT. Translated: CASSLHTAGDTEAFF.